The rows below give T cell receptor beta chains drawn from one sample of a study of T-cell memory formation after mild COVID-19. TCRdb called the 5' RACE reads again in MiXCR, with one record for every CDR3 protein. The sample contains 540,000 or so distinct CDR3 sequences, about a fifth of which appear only once. Sequencing was performed on PBMCs or a T cell subset sorted from them (not recorded which). The receptors derive from an adult woman who had mild COVID-19 (a few samples of this study predate the infection). Cell type and time point are not known. Each CDR3 is given with its conserved first and last residue. D genes are given only for firm matches. Clone size appears in some rows only: once, few, many, or a class for an expanded clone.

D	J	V	size	length	CDR3	DNA
NA	TRBJ1-3	TRBV30	few	15	CAWSTGRLSGNTIYF	TGTGCCTGGAGTACCGGACGGCTCTCTGGAAACACCATATATTTT
NA	TRBJ2-1	TRBV20-1	NA	12	CSALKPGSEQFF	TGCAGTGCTCTCAAACCGGGGAGTGAGCAGTTCTTC
NA	TRBJ1-4	TRBV12-3/TRBV12-4	NA	12	CASSLGGRPTTF	TGTGCCAGCAGTTTAGGCGGACGGCCGACGACTTTT
NA	TRBJ1-1	TRBV6-5	few	15	CASRARPTTNTEAFF	TGTGCCAGCAGGGCCCGACCTACCACGAACACTGAAGCTTTCTTT
TRBD2	TRBJ2-7	TRBV6-5	few	15	CASSYSQRGGTEQYF	TGTGCCAGCAGTTACTCGCAGCGGGGGGGCACCGAGCAGTACTTC
NA	TRBJ2-1	TRBV6-2/TRBV6-3	NA	16	CASTAMDRSGRNEQFF	TGTGCCAGCACCGCGATGGACAGATCCGGTCGCAATGAGCAGTTCTTC
TRBD1	TRBJ2-6	TRBV7-9	few	17	CASSRTGESSGANVLTF	TGTGCCAGCAGCCGGACAGGGGAAAGCTCTGGGGCCAACGTCCTGACTTTC
TRBD2	TRBJ2-1	TRBV7-2	NA	18	CASSFLAGGPGLVDEQFF	TGTGCCAGCAGCTTCTTAGCGGGAGGGCCGGGTTTGGTGGATGAGCAGTTCTTC
NA	TRBJ2-1	TRBV4-3	few	16	CASSPVGRGSWNEQFF	TGCGCCAGCAGCCCCGTGGGAAGGGGGTCTTGGAATGAGCAGTTCTTC
TRBD2	TRBJ2-2	TRBV7-8	NA	16	CASSPLSSGPTGELFF	TGTGCCAGCAGCCCCCTTTCTAGCGGGCCCACCGGGGAGCTGTTTTTT
NA	TRBJ2-3	TRBV10-3	few	14	CAISDGIRPDTQYF	TGTGCCATCAGTGACGGGATCAGACCAGATACGCAGTATTTT
NA	TRBJ2-2	TRBV7-9	NA	12	CASSPFAGELFF	TGTGCCAGCAGCCCATTTGCAGGGGAGCTGTTTTTT
NA	TRBJ1-1	TRBV10-3	NA	14	CAISVGRENTEAFF	TGTGCCATCAGTGTAGGCAGGGAGAACACTGAAGCTTTCTTT
TRBD1	TRBJ1-1	TRBV29-1	NA	12	CSVWDRGSEAFF	TGCAGCGTGTGGGACAGGGGTTCTGAAGCTTTCTTT
NA	TRBJ1-5	TRBV30	many	14	CAWSGDAGNQPQHF	TGTGCCTGGAGCGGGGATGCGGGCAATCAGCCCCAGCATTTT
TRBD1	TRBJ2-5	TRBV5-1	NA	14	CASSFRTGPETQYF	TGCGCCAGCAGCTTCCGGACAGGGCCAGAGACCCAGTACTTC
NA	TRBJ1-2	TRBV20-1	NA	13	CSARDDSNYGYTF	TGCAGTGCTAGAGATGACAGTAACTATGGCTACACCTTC
NA	TRBJ1-1	TRBV4-1	few	15	CASSQDLGRNTEAFF	TGCGCCAGCAGCCAAGATCTAGGCAGGAACACTGAAGCTTTCTTT
TRBD1	TRBJ1-2	TRBV5-5	few	15	CASSSGQGADYGYTF	TGTGCCAGCAGCTCCGGACAGGGGGCTGACTATGGCTACACCTTC
TRBD2	TRBJ2-2	TRBV6-4	NA	15	CASSVAGVGTGELFF	TGTGCCAGCAGTGTAGCGGGAGTTGGCACCGGGGAGCTGTTTTTT
NA	TRBJ2-1	TRBV6-5	NA	16	CASSYNPGQASSEQFF	TGTGCCAGCAGCTACAACCCCGGCCAGGCTTCTAGTGAGCAGTTCTTC
NA	TRBJ2-7	TRBV7-8	few	13	CASSLRLGREQYF	TGTGCCAGCAGCTTACGGCTCGGCCGCGAGCAGTACTTC
TRBD1	TRBJ1-6	TRBV18	NA	13	CASSPLPGGPLHF	TGTGCCAGCTCACCACTTCCAGGGGGACCCCTCCACTTT
TRBD1	TRBJ1-2	TRBV6-6	few	17	CASSYPPTDRGDYGYTF	TGTGCCAGCAGTTACCCTCCCACGGACAGGGGAGACTATGGCTACACCTTC
TRBD1	TRBJ2-7	TRBV6-4	NA	13	CASSSSRGYEQYF	TGTGCCAGCAGTTCTTCCAGGGGGTACGAGCAGTACTTC
NA	TRBJ1-1	TRBV4-1	few	14	CASSQDFGDTEAFF	TGCGCCAGCAGCCAAGATTTTGGCGACACTGAAGCTTTCTTT
TRBD2	TRBJ2-3	TRBV7-2	NA	14	CASSSLARTDTQYF	TGTGCCAGCAGCTCACTAGCGAGGACAGATACGCAGTATTTT
TRBD1	TRBJ1-4	TRBV15	many	14	CATSRDRGAEKLFF	TGTGCCACCAGCAGGGACAGGGGGGCAGAAAAACTGTTTTTT
NA	TRBJ1-2	TRBV5-1	few	14	CASSPSGTDYGYTF	TGCGCCAGCAGCCCGTCCGGGACCGATTATGGCTACACCTTC
NA	TRBJ1-1	TRBV6-1	NA	14	CASMSTGFGPEAFF	TGTGCCAGCATGTCGACAGGCTTTGGTCCTGAAGCTTTCTTT
TRBD2	TRBJ2-1	TRBV15	NA	16	CATSATSGASYNEQFF	TGTGCCACCAGCGCCACTAGCGGGGCCTCCTACAATGAGCAGTTCTTC
NA	TRBJ2-6	TRBV5-1	NA	17	CASSLDSGAGGANVLTF	TGCGCCAGCAGCTTGGACTCAGGCGCGGGTGGGGCCAACGTCCTGACTTTC
NA	TRBJ2-1	TRBV14	few	17	CASSQESGPKGSNEQFF	TGTGCCAGCAGCCAAGAATCCGGACCAAAGGGCTCCAATGAGCAGTTCTTC
NA	TRBJ2-7	TRBV7-9	NA	12	CASSKAADEQYF	TGTGCCAGCAGCAAAGCGGCGGACGAGCAGTACTTC
NA	TRBJ1-2	TRBV20-1	few	13	CSARDRRENGYTF	TGCAGTGCTAGAGATCGCAGGGAAAATGGCTACACCTTC
TRBD2	TRBJ2-7	TRBV18	NA	18	CASSPPPVYSGRAYEQYF	TGTGCCAGCTCACCACCGCCGGTCTATAGCGGGAGGGCCTACGAGCAGTACTTC
TRBD2	TRBJ2-7	TRBV12-3/TRBV12-4	few	14	CASSYGTSVYEQYF	TGTGCCAGCAGTTACGGGACTAGCGTCTACGAGCAGTACTTC
NA	TRBJ2-7	TRBV28	NA	14	CASRLAAGYYEQYF	TGTGCCAGCAGGCTCGCGGCGGGCTATTACGAGCAGTACTTC
TRBD1	TRBJ2-7	TRBV15	NA	16	CATSREGTGAGYEQYF	TGTGCCACCAGCAGAGAAGGGACAGGGGCTGGCTACGAGCAGTACTTC
NA	TRBJ1-2	TRBV24-1	few	15	CATSDSTGRGYGYTF	TGTGCCACCAGTGATTCTACTGGTCGAGGGTATGGCTACACCTTC
TRBD1	TRBJ1-5	TRBV20-1	NA	14	CSAGDRRGNQPQHF	TGCAGTGCTGGGGACAGGAGGGGCAATCAGCCCCAGCATTTT
NA	TRBJ1-2	TRBV12-3/TRBV12-4	few	11	CASSGQYGYTF	TGTGCCAGCAGTGGACAATACGGCTACACCTTC
NA	TRBJ1-2	TRBV30	few	14	CAWSQDDGTYGYTF	TGTGCCTGGAGTCAGGATGACGGTACCTATGGCTACACCTTC
TRBD2	TRBJ2-1	TRBV5-1	many	16	CASSLAVLAGLNEQFF	TGCGCCAGCAGCTTGGCAGTACTAGCGGGACTCAATGAGCAGTTCTTC
TRBD2	TRBJ2-3	TRBV7-9	NA	21	CASSLGLAGARGGEGRHTQYF	TGTGCCAGCAGCCTGGGACTAGCGGGAGCCCGTGGCGGGGAAGGAAGGCATACGCAGTATTTT
TRBD2	TRBJ2-3	TRBV20-1	few	15	CSAPGSGGPIDTQYF	TGCAGTGCCCCTGGGAGCGGGGGGCCTATAGATACGCAGTATTTT
TRBD1	TRBJ2-5	TRBV20-1	NA	15	CSARATGGTRETQYF	TGCAGTGCTAGAGCAACAGGGGGGACCCGGGAGACCCAGTACTTC
TRBD2	TRBJ2-3	TRBV6-6	many	14	CASRTSGFTDTQYF	TGTGCCAGCAGGACTAGCGGGTTCACAGATACGCAGTATTTT
TRBD2	TRBJ2-1	TRBV4-3	few	17	CASSQTFLAGGYNEQFF	TGCGCCAGCAGCCAGACCTTTCTAGCGGGAGGATACAATGAGCAGTTCTTC
TRBD2	TRBJ2-1	TRBV12-3/TRBV12-4	NA	14	CASSSGTSEDEQFF	TGTGCCAGCAGTTCCGGGACTAGTGAGGATGAGCAGTTCTTC
TRBD2	TRBJ2-3	TRBV11-2	many	16	CASSFTSGGGTDTQYF	TGTGCCAGCAGCTTCACTAGCGGGGGGGGCACAGATACGCAGTATTTT
TRBD2	TRBJ2-3	TRBV5-1	NA	15	CASSRLAGGADTQYF	TGCGCCAGCAGCCGACTAGCGGGAGGGGCAGATACGCAGTATTTT
NA	TRBJ2-7	TRBV6-2/TRBV6-3	NA	16	CASCEIRQTSSYEQYF	TGTGCCAGCTGTGAGATAAGACAGACCAGCTCCTACGAGCAGTACTTC